Listed below are T cell receptor beta chains from one sample, sequenced in a study of beta chain features in type 1 diabetes. Clones were sequenced by immunoSEQ multiplex PCR, and TCRdb holds only the in-frame ones, with some missing. The table shows about 900,000 clones, with about a sixth occurring only once. The sample consisted of naive CD4+ T cells from blood. These receptors all come from a woman in her late teens or twenties in good health. Both conserved end residues are part of each CDR3. Each record gives: D gene, J gene, clone size, V gene, CDR3 DNA, CDR3 protein. A D gene is named only where the DNA matches it firmly. Clone size is shown for a subset of rows, as once, few, many or a class of expanded clone.

>-|TRBJ2-5|few|TRBV27
TGTGCCAGCAGATTGGGGGAGACCCAGTACTTC
CASRLGETQYF
>-|TRBJ2-2|few|TRBV6-6
TGTGCCAGCACCACTCCCGCCTTTTCCACCGGGGAGCTGTTTTTT
CASTTPAFSTGELFF
>TRBD2|TRBJ2-7|few|TRBV28
TGTGCCAGCACCGAGACTAGCGCGAACTCCTACGAGCAGTACTTC
CASTETSANSYEQYF
>TRBD1|TRBJ2-4|few|TRBV28
TGTGCCAGCAGCCGAAGGGACAGTAACATTCAGTACTTC
CASSRRDSNIQYF
>-|TRBJ2-3|-|TRBV25-1
TGTGCCAGCAGTGAGCCTAACACGGGTACGCAGTATTTT
CASSEPNTGTQYF
>TRBD2|TRBJ2-7|-|TRBV28
TGTGCCAGCAGTTTACCTAGCGGGGGGTACGAGCAGTACTTC
CASSLPSGGYEQYF
>-|TRBJ1-5|-|TRBV15
TGTGCCACCAGCAGAGGTTTTAAAGGGGGGAATCAGCCCCAGCATTTT
CATSRGFKGGNQPQHF
>TRBD2|TRBJ2-3|-|TRBV27
TGTGCCAGCAGGAAGCGGGAGGGCCGGTTGTCAGATACGCAGTATTTT
CASRKREGRLSDTQYF
>-|TRBJ2-7|-|TRBV7-3
TGTGCCAGCAGCTTGGGGGGAATATCCTACGAGCAGTACTTC
CASSLGGISYEQYF
>TRBD1|TRBJ1-1|few|TRBV9
TGTGCCAGCAGCGGAGGGGGCAACATGAACACTGAAGCTTTCTTT
CASSGGGNMNTEAFF
>-|TRBJ1-1|few|TRBV7-3
TGTGCCAGCAGCTTTACTGGGAACACTGAAGCTTTCTTT
CASSFTGNTEAFF
>-|TRBJ2-3|once|TRBV10-2
TGCGCCAGCAGTGAATATCTCGGTCGGGACGGCAGACTAGTACCCTCCACAGATACGCAGTATTTT
CASSEYLGRDGRLVPSTDTQYF
>-|TRBJ2-7|-|TRBV7-3
TGTGCCAGCAGCCGGGACGGCTCCTACGAGCAGTACTTC
CASSRDGSYEQYF
>-|TRBJ2-5|few|TRBV6-6
TGTGCCAGCAGTTTAGGCGTCTCGCAGACCCAGTACTTC
CASSLGVSQTQYF
>-|TRBJ2-1|few|TRBV2
TGTGCCGGAAGGACGAGAGTAAATGAGCAGTTCTTC
CAGRTRVNEQFF
>-|TRBJ1-4|once|TRBV2
TGTGCCACCCAAAAACGGGACGAAAAACTGTTTTTT
CATQKRDEKLFF
>TRBD1|TRBJ1-5|-|TRBV10-3
TGTGCCAGCCACGACGGGACAGGGGGCTTCAATCAGCCCCAGCATTTT
CASHDGTGGFNQPQHF
>-|TRBJ2-2|few|TRBV15
TGTGCCACCAGCAGAGATGTAGGTTCCGGGGAGCTGTTTTTT
CATSRDVGSGELFF
>TRBD1|TRBJ2-3|-|TRBV9
TGTGCCAGCAGCTCAGTAGGGGGCTCGGATACGCAGTATTTT
CASSSVGGSDTQYF
>TRBD1|TRBJ2-4|-|TRBV7-2
TGTGCCAGCAGGAGGACAGGGCCCAGCATTCAGTACTTC
CASRRTGPSIQYF
>TRBD2|TRBJ2-3|-|TRBV5-6
TGTGCCAGCAGCTTGGGGTGGCGGGAGTTCGGGCTAAGCACAGATACGCAGTATTTT
CASSLGWREFGLSTDTQYF
>TRBD1|TRBJ2-7|-|TRBV6-1
TGTGCCAGCAGTGAATCAGTGACAGGGTCCTACGAGCAGTACTTC
CASSESVTGSYEQYF
>TRBD1|TRBJ2-7|few|TRBV5-1
TGCGCCAGCAGCACATCCGGGACAGGCCACTACGAGCAGTACTTC
CASSTSGTGHYEQYF
>TRBD2|TRBJ2-5|-|TRBV7-9
TGTGCCAGCAGCCAGACTAGCCGGCAAGAGACCCAGTACTTC
CASSQTSRQETQYF
>-|TRBJ2-3|-|TRBV5-1
TGCGCCAGCAGCTTGAGCAGGGGCACAGATACGCAGTATTTT
CASSLSRGTDTQYF
>-|TRBJ2-2|-|TRBV13
TGTGCCAGCAGGCAGAACACCGGGGAGCTGTTTTTT
CASRQNTGELFF
>-|TRBJ1-1|-|TRBV7-9
TGTGCCAGCAGCTTGACCGCCGGAGGGGGAGGCTTGGGCACTGAAGCTTTCTTT
CASSLTAGGGGLGTEAFF
>-|TRBJ2-3|-|TRBV18
TGTGCCAGCGCCGAAAAGAGCTTAGATACGCAGTATTTT
CASAEKSLDTQYF
>-|TRBJ1-1|-|TRBV7-2
TGTGCCAGCAGCTTTGGATGGGGGAAATACACTGAAGCTTTCTTT
CASSFGWGKYTEAFF
>-|TRBJ2-1|-|TRBV19
TGTGCCAGTAGTATATCGAAACCCAACAATGAGCAGTTCTTC
CASSISKPNNEQFF
>TRBD2|TRBJ2-1|-|TRBV19
TGTGCCAGTGGAAGCGGGAGGAGGTACAATGAGCAGTTCTTC
CASGSGRRYNEQFF
>TRBD2|TRBJ2-1|-|TRBV29-1
TGCAGTGCCGGGACTAGCGGATACAATGAGCAGTTCTTC
CSAGTSGYNEQFF
>-|TRBJ2-7|few|TRBV29-1
TGCAGCGTCTTGGGGCCGCAGACTTTCTCCAGGGCCGAGCAGTACTTC
CSVLGPQTFSRAEQYF
>TRBD1|TRBJ1-2|-|TRBV19
TGTGCCAGTAGTCCCCCCCGGGACAGGGGCGCTAACTATGGCTACACCTTC
CASSPPRDRGANYGYTF
>TRBD1|TRBJ1-1|-|TRBV5-6
TGTGCCAGCAGCTGGGGACAGGGGAGGAACACTGAAGCTTTCTTT
CASSWGQGRNTEAFF
>TRBD2|TRBJ2-1|few|TRBV2
TGTGCCAGCATAACTAGCGGGAGGCGGGATGAGCAGTTCTTC
CASITSGRRDEQFF
>-|TRBJ2-3|-|TRBV2
TGTGCCAGCAGTGAAGAAGATACGCAGTATTTT
CASSEEDTQYF
>-|TRBJ1-2|few|TRBV2
TGTGCCAGCGAGAAAACAGGGAATTCGTATGGCTACACCTTC
CASEKTGNSYGYTF
>-|TRBJ1-2|few|TRBV4-2
TGTGCCAGCAGCCAAGTCCCCAGAGTACCTACTGGCTACACCTTC
CASSQVPRVPTGYTF
>-|TRBJ1-1|few|TRBV15
TGTGCCACCAGCAGGTTCCTGGGCAGGGGGAACACTGAAGCTTTCTTT
CATSRFLGRGNTEAFF
>TRBD2|TRBJ2-1|-|TRBV5-1
TGCGCCAGCAGCTTGGGGGGGACTAGCGGTTACAATGAGCAGTTCTTC
CASSLGGTSGYNEQFF
>TRBD2|TRBJ2-1|few|TRBV5-1
TGCGCCAGCAGCTTGGGAGCGGGAGGCTACGATGAGCAGTTCTTC
CASSLGAGGYDEQFF
>-|TRBJ2-1|many|TRBV10-3
TGTGCCATCCCCGGGAATAATGAGCAGTTCTTC
CAIPGNNEQFF
>TRBD2|TRBJ2-7|-|TRBV7-3
TGTGCCAGCAGCGTGGGAGGGGAAACCTACGAGCAGTACTTC
CASSVGGETYEQYF
>TRBD2|TRBJ2-3|-|TRBV7-2
TGTGCCAGCAGCGCCCTAGCGGGAGGGCGCACAGATACGCAGTATTTT
CASSALAGGRTDTQYF
>-|TRBJ2-7|few|TRBV2
TGTGCCAGCATACCGGCGAAGAACTACGAGCAGTACTTC
CASIPAKNYEQYF
>TRBD2|TRBJ2-3|few|TRBV7-2
TGTGCCAGCACCCAGGCTAGCGGGAGGGTCACAGATACGCAGTATTTT
CASTQASGRVTDTQYF
>-|TRBJ2-2|-|TRBV4-3
TGCGCCAGCAGCCAAGACAGTTGGGGTCGTGGGGAGCTGTTTTTT
CASSQDSWGRGELFF
>-|TRBJ2-1|few|TRBV19
TGTGCCAGTAGCAGGGGGGGCCGATACAATGAGCAGTTCTTC
CASSRGGRYNEQFF
>TRBD2|TRBJ2-2|-|TRBV28
TGTGCCAGCAGATCGACTAGCGGCAAGAACACCGGGGAGCTGTTTTTT
CASRSTSGKNTGELFF